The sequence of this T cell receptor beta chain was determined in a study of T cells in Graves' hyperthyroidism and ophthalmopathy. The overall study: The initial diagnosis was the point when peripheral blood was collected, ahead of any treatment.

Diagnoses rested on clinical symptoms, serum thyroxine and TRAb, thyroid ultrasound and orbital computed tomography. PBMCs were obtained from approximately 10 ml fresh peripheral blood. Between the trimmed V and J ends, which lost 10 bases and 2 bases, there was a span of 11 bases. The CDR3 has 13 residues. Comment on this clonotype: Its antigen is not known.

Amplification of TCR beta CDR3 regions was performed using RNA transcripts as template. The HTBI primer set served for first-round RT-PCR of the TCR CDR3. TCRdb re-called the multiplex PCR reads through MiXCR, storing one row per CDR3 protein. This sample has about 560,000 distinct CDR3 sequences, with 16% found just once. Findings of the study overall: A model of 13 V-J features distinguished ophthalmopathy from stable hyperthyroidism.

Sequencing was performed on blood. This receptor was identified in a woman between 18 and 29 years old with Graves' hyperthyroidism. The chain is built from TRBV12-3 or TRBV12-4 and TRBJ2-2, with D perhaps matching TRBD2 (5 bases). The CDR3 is CATRRLNTGELFF. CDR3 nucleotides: TGTGCCACCCGGAGGCTAAACACCGGGGAGCTGTTTTTT.